A single sample is the source of the 22 T cell receptor beta chains below, sequenced in a study of blood T cell repertoires in COVID-19. This table comes from immunoSEQ multiplex PCR, and its TCRdb copy is limited to in-frame clones, with some not included. The table has 250,000 to 350,000 clones, about nine tenths seen once; the top ten hold about 6%. The sample comprised peripheral blood. The receptors were gathered from a woman in her forties or fifties with COVID-19, enrolled during active disease.

V and J are TRBV18 and TRBJ1-6; no definite D call. The V gene's germline CDR1 is KGHSH and CDR2 LQKENI. V was clipped by 1 base and J by 7 bases, with 8 bases between them. CDR3 size: 14 residues. The CDR3 DNA reads as TGTGCCAGCTCACCACGTCAGAACAATTCACCCCTCCACTTT. This gives the protein CASSPRQNNSPLHF. Filled out from reference TRBV18 and TRBJ1-6, the complete variable domain reads NAGVMQNPRHLVRRRGQEARLRCSPMKGHSHVYWYRQLPEEGLKFMVYLQKENIIDESGMPKERFSAEFPKEGPSILRIQQVVRGDSAAYFCASSPRQNNSPLHFGNGTRLTVT.

This clone came up a few times. The rearrangement links TRBV4-1 to TRBJ1-5; 7 positions agree with TRBD1. V shed 0 bases, J shed 2 bases, and the junction held 13 bases outside the gene matches. This CDR3 is 19 amino acids long. Germline V gives CDR1 MGHRA, CDR2 YSYEKL. The CDR3 region is CASSQERVITGDGNQPQHF. The CDR3 DNA reads TGCGCCAGCAGCCAAGAAAGGGTTATTACAGGGGATGGCAATCAGCCCCAGCATTTT.

This clone turned up a few times. In DNA form, the CDR3 reads TGTGCCAGCAGTTTAAGTAGGACAGGGGAAGATAATTCACCCCTCCACTTT. Protein product: CASSLSRTGEDNSPLHF. V is TRBV27 and J is TRBJ1-6; TRBD1 agrees at 9 bases. Germline V lookup: CDR1 MNHEY, CDR2 SMNVEV (reference sequence). Germline trimming cut 2 bases from V and 5 bases from J; bases unmatched to any gene: 7. The CDR3 extends over 17 amino acids.

The genes are TRBV5-6 and TRBJ1-1; D ambiguous. The CDR3 loop spans 14 amino acids. CDR1 is SGHDT and CDR2 is YYEEEE in the germline V gene. The V and J ends lost 3 bases and 3 bases respectively, with 12 bases between them. The CDR3 DNA reads as TGTGCCAGCAGCTCGGGATCGGGTCACACTGAAGCTTTCTTT. Translation gives CASSSGSGHTEAFF. Full variable domain (missing parts from reference TRBV5-6 and TRBJ1-1): DAGVTQSPTHLIKTRGQQVTLRCSPKSGHDTVSWYQQALGQGPQFIFQYYEEEERQRGNFPDRFSGHQFPNYSSELNVNALLLGDSALYLCASSSGSGHTEAFFGQGTRLTVV.

This chain connects TRBV4-1 to TRBJ1-4; 8 bases map to TRBD1. The germline V gene encodes CDR1 MGHRA and CDR2 YSYEKL. There are 16 residues in the CDR3. V lost 1 base, J lost 6 bases, and 7 bases stayed unmatched. CDR3 sequence reads: CASSQVSRDRHEKLFF. The CDR3 DNA reads as TGCGCCAGCAGCCAAGTATCCCGGGACAGGCATGAAAAACTGTTTTTT.

The chain recombines TRBV11-3 with TRBJ2-4; D is ambiguous. V lost 3 bases and J lost 0, with 3 bases in between. CDR1 and CDR2 (germline): SGHNT, YENEEA. The CDR3 extends over 13 amino acids. The CDR3 protein is CASSFLAKNIQYF. In DNA form, the CDR3 reads TGTGCCAGCAGCTTTCTAGCCAAAAACATTCAGTACTTC. Full variable domain (remainder filled in from reference TRBV11-3 and TRBJ2-4): EAGVVQSPRYKIIEKKQPVAFWCNPISGHNTLYWYLQNLGQGPELLIRYENEEAVDDSQLPKDRFSAERLKGVDSTLKIQPAELGDSAVYLCASSFLAKNIQYFGAGTRLSVL.

This clone was detected once. The J gene is TRBJ2-7, the V gene TRBV2; 8 nucleotides align to TRBD2. V dropped 4 bases and J dropped 0; count of bases not matched to a gene: 17. CDR3 size: 19 residues. The germline V gene has CDR1 SNHLY and CDR2 FYNNEI. The CDR3 bases are TGTGCCAGCAGTGGGAGCCTCGGGAGGGTAGCGGGAAGCTCCTACGAGCAGTACTTC. The encoded protein is CASSGSLGRVAGSSYEQYF.

This clone was observed once. The V gene is TRBV24-1, the J gene TRBJ1-6; 7 bases fit TRBD1. The CDR3 length is 15 residues. Germline V CDR1 and CDR2: KGHDR, SFDVKD. Unmatched junction bases numbered 7, after V lost 4 bases and J lost 8 bases. The CDR3 bases are TGTGCCACCAGTGACTCAACAGGGGCGGATTCACCCCTCCACTTT. Amino acid sequence: CATSDSTGADSPLHF.

The V and J genes are TRBV24-1 and TRBJ2-1; D is possibly TRBD1 (6 bases). V was cut by 9 bases and J by 6 bases, with 14 bases left in between. The CDR3 runs 13 residues. Germline V gene lookup returns CDR1 KGHDR and CDR2 SFDVKD. The CDR3 reads CATAYRVVNEQFF. The CDR3 bases are TGTGCCACCGCGTACAGGGTGGTCAATGAGCAGTTCTTC.

The V call is TRBV7-2, the J call TRBJ2-3; 13 bases map to TRBD2. V dropped 4 bases and J dropped 7; count of bases not matched to a gene: 2. From germline, CDR1 is SGHTA and CDR2 FQGNSA. The CDR3 spans 14 residues. The CDR3: CASSSGLAGYTQYF. The CDR3 nucleotides are TGTGCCAGCAGCTCGGGACTAGCGGGGTATACGCAGTATTTT.

V and J are TRBV19 and TRBJ1-1, with D possibly matching TRBD1 (5 bases). V was trimmed by 7 bases and J by 2 bases, leaving 14 bases between them. The CDR3 length is 14 residues. The germline CDR1 and CDR2 sequences are LNHDA and SQIVND (reference sequence). Here the CDR3 reads CASKVLGGNTEAFF. CDR3 nucleotide sequence: TGTGCCAGTAAAGTCCTCGGGGGAAACACTGAAGCTTTCTTT.

The J gene is TRBJ1-1, the V gene TRBV30; possibly TRBD1 for D (6 bases). The CDR3 contains 14 residues. Germline lookup yields CDR1 GTSNPN and CDR2 SVGIG (reference sequence). The germline V and J ends were trimmed by 0 bases and 4 bases, with 12 bases remaining between them. CDR3 DNA sequence: TGTGCCTGGAGTGTAGGGGGGGCGGTCACTGAAGCTTTCTTT. This gives the protein CAWSVGGAVTEAFF.

As DNA, the CDR3 is TGTGCCAGCAGCCGGGACAGGAATGAAAAACTGTTTTTT. Residues: CASSRDRNEKLFF. The chain uses TRBV7-6 and TRBJ1-4, with 8 bases fitting TRBD1. The CDR3 contains 13 residues. CDR1 is SGHVS and CDR2 is FNYEAQ in the germline V gene. Trimming removed 5 bases from V and 5 bases from J; junction bases left unmatched: 1.

The CDR3 DNA is TGTGCTAGTGGTCTGGAGACGAGGCCCAAAAACATTCAGTACTTC. It codes for CASGLETRPKNIQYF. This rearrangement joins TRBV12-5 to TRBJ2-4; D uncertain. The ends were cut back, 5 bases at V and 2 bases at J, with 13 bases in the middle. The CDR3 has 15 residues. CDR1 is LGHNT, CDR2 FRNRAP, per germline.

V and J are TRBV5-1 and TRBJ2-5; 8 bases map to TRBD2. With 3 bases clipped from V and 5 bases from J, the junction kept 6 bases outside the gene matches. Germline CDR1 SGHRS, CDR2 YFSETQ. This CDR3 has 14 amino acids. The CDR3 DNA reads TGCGCCAGCAGCTCCAGCGGGAGAAGGGAGACCCAGTACTTC. It specifies CASSSSGRRETQYF.

This chain links TRBV11-3 with TRBJ2-7; D gene uncertain. From germline, CDR1 is SGHNT and CDR2 YENEEA. Trimming left V 5 bases short and J 0 bases short, with 11 bases between. The CDR3 is made up of 14 amino acids. CDR3 sequence: CASSPLAFSYEQYF. The CDR3 DNA sequence: TGTGCCAGCAGCCCCCTGGCCTTCTCCTACGAGCAGTACTTC.

The gene calls are TRBV24-1 and TRBJ2-3; 11 nucleotides agree with TRBD2. V lost 3 bases, J lost 2 bases, and 3 bases stayed unmatched. Germline lookup yields CDR1 KGHDR and CDR2 SFDVKD. This CDR3 contains 16 residues. CDR3: CATSDGGLAATDTQYF. CDR3 nucleotides: TGTGCCACCAGTGATGGGGGACTAGCGGCCACAGATACGCAGTATTTT.

The rearrangement links TRBV5-4 to TRBJ1-1, with 9 positions matching TRBD1. Germline assignment: CDR1 SGHNT and CDR2 YYREEE (reference sequence). Unmatched junction bases numbered 4, after V lost 4 bases and J lost 0 bases. The CDR3 totals 15 residues. The CDR3 region is CASSTRTGVNTEAFF. DNA for the CDR3: TGTGCCAGCAGCACTCGGACAGGGGTGAACACTGAAGCTTTCTTT.

The chain recombines TRBV3-1 (or the pseudogene TRBV3-2) with TRBJ2-4; 7 nucleotides align to TRBD2. V shed 4 bases and J 0 bases; nucleotides not matched to a gene: 6. The CDR3 runs 16 residues. CDR1 and CDR2 from the germline V gene are LGHDT and YNNKEL (reference sequence). In DNA form, the CDR3 reads TGTGCCAGCAGCCGTTCAGGCGGGGGAGCCAAAAACATTCAGTACTTC. Its protein is CASSRSGGGAKNIQYF.

This chain joins TRBV30 and TRBJ1-2; maybe TRBD1 (5 bases). The CDR3 extends over 12 amino acids. Germline V gives CDR1 GTSNPN, CDR2 SVGIG (reference sequence). V gave up 3 bases and J gave up 6 bases, with 11 bases separating them. As DNA, the CDR3 is TGTGCCTGGAGCCCCGACAGCCATGGCTACACCTTC. Encoded protein: CAWSPDSHGYTF.

This clone showed up just once. The chain combines TRBV5-5 with TRBJ2-7; D not resolved. Germline assignment: CDR1 SGHKS and CDR2 YYEKEE (reference sequence). This CDR3 contains 12 residues. V lost 0 bases, J lost 6 bases, and 7 bases lay in between. CDR3 in DNA: TGTGCCAGCAGCTTGGCCACTACCGAGCAGTACTTC. It codes for CASSLATTEQYF.

The rearrangement links TRBV30 to TRBJ2-2; D is possibly TRBD1 (5 bases). Per the germline V gene, CDR1 is GTSNPN and CDR2 is SVGIG (reference sequence). V was clipped by 7 bases and J by 6 bases, with 18 bases between them. CDR3 length: 14 residues. The CDR3 coding sequence is TGTGCCTACTCCAAGGGGCTCAAGCCCGGGGAGCTGTTTTTT. The encoded protein is CAYSKGLKPGELFF.